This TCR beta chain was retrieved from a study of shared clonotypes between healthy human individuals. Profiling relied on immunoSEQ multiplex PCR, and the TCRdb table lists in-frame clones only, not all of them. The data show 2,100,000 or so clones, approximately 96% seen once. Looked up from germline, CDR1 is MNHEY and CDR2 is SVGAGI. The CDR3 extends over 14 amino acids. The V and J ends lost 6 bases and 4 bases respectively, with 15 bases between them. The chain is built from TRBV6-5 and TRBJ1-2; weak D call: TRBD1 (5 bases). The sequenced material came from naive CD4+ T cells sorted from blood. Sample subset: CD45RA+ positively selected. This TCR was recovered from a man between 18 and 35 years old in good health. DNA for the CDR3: TGTGCCAGCAGCCCAGGGAATACCCTCTATGGCTACACCTTC. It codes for CASSPGNTLYGYTF.